The clone carrying this T cell receptor beta chain was detected only a few times. The sample belongs to a study of shared T cell receptors in the human thymus. Sequencing used immunoSEQ multiplex PCR; TCRdb keeps in-frame clones, though not all of them. The data show roughly 550,000 clones, 78% seen once. Another study also made use of these data, one on human thymus T cells. As that study records: Healthy Finnish infants having corrective surgery for congenital heart defects served as donors. Thymic tissue was derived from resections collected during corrective heart surgery. Usage of V and J genes appeared biased in thymic and blood repertoires. Related research found strongly overlapping thymic repertoires in unrelated individuals.

The sample was thymocytes. This receptor was identified in a boy under two years old with a congenital heart defect.

The CDR3 reads CASGGRSNQPQHF. CDR3 sequence (DNA): TGTGCCAGTGGGGGCCGGAGTAATCAGCCCCAGCATTTT. The chain combines TRBV19 with TRBJ1-5; D is perhaps TRBD1 (6 bases). This CDR3 has 13 residues. V was clipped by 8 bases and J by 4 bases, with 12 bases between them. The germline V gene encodes CDR1 LNHDA and CDR2 SQIVND (reference sequence). The full variable domain, with the rest looked up from reference TRBV19 and TRBJ1-5, is DGGITQSPKYLFRKEGQNVTLSCEQNLNHDAMYWYRQDPGQGLRLIYYSQIVNDFQKGDIAEGYSVSREKKESFPLTVTSAQKNPTAFYLCASGGRSNQPQHFGDGTRLSIL.